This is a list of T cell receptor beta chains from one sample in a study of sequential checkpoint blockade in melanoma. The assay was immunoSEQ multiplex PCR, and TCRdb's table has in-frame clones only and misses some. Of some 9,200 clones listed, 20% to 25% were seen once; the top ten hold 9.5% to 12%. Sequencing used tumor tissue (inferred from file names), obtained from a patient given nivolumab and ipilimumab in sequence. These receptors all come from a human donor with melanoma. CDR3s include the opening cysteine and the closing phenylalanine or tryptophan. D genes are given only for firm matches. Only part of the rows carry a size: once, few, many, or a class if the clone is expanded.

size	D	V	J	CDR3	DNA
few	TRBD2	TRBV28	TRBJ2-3	CASSLLAGLAESDTQYF	TGTGCCAGCAGTTTACTTGCGGGACTAGCAGAATCAGATACGCAGTATTTT
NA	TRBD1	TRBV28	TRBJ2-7	CASSPDRGQYEQYF	TGTGCCAGCAGTCCCGACAGGGGGCAATACGAGCAGTACTTC
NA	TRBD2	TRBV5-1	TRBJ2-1	CASSFPGGENEQFF	TGCGCCAGCAGCTTCCCGGGGGGTGAAAATGAGCAGTTCTTC
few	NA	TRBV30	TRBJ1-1	CAWSGRWTDSNTEAFF	TGTGCCTGGAGTGGCCGTTGGACGGATTCGAACACTGAAGCTTTCTTT
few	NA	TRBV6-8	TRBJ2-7	CASSYSDSYEQYF	TGTGCCAGCAGTTACTCTGACTCCTACGAGCAGTACTTC
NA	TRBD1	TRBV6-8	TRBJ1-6	CASSPTGNSPLHF	TGTGCCAGCAGTCCGACAGGGAATTCACCCCTCCACTTT
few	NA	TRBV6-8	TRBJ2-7	CASKNQGSSYEQYF	TGTGCCAGCAAAAACCAGGGGAGCTCCTACGAGCAGTACTTC
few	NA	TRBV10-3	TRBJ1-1	CAISEMGDGKNTEAFF	TGTGCCATCAGTGAGATGGGGGACGGGAAGAACACTGAAGCTTTCTTT
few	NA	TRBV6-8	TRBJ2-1	CASSYRPFYNEQFF	TGTGCCAGCAGTTATAGACCCTTCTACAATGAGCAGTTCTTC
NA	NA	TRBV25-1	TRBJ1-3	CASRGGGVASNSGNTIYF	TGTGCCAGCAGGGGGGGAGGCGTCGCATCAAACTCTGGAAACACCATATATTTT
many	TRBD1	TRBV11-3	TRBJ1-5	CASSSQGGNQPQHF	TGTGCCAGCAGCTCCCAGGGGGGCAATCAGCCCCAGCATTTT
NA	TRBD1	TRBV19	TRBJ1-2	CASRTPTGANYGYTF	TGTGCCAGTAGGACCCCGACAGGGGCAAACTATGGCTACACCTTC
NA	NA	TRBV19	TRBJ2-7	CASSIVYTSYEQYF	TGTGCCAGTAGTATAGTGTACACCTCCTACGAGCAGTACTTC
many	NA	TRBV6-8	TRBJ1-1	CASSTAEPNTEAFF	TGTGCCAGCAGTACAGCTGAACCGAACACTGAAGCTTTCTTT
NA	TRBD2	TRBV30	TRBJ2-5	CALTSGGAETQYF	TGTGCCTTGACTAGCGGGGGGGCGGAGACCCAGTACTTC
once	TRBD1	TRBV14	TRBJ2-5	CASSRWTGQETQYF	TGTGCCAGCAGCCGCTGGACAGGGCAAGAGACCCAGTACTTC
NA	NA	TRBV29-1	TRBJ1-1	CSVVRWATEAFF	TGCAGCGTTGTTCGTTGGGCCACTGAAGCTTTCTTT
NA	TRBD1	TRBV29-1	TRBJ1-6	CSVRTGNSPLHF	TGCAGCGTCCGGACAGGGAATTCACCCCTCCACTTT
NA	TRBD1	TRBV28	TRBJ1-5	CASGPGQGYSNQPQHF	TGTGCCAGCGGCCCGGGACAGGGGTATAGCAATCAGCCCCAGCATTTT
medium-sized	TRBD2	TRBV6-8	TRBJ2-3	CASRQTSGALYSDTQYF	TGTGCCAGCAGGCAGACTAGCGGGGCCCTGTATTCAGATACGCAGTATTTT
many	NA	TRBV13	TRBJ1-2	CASSLVGDRHYGYTF	TGTGCCAGCAGCTTAGTGGGGGATAGGCACTATGGCTACACCTTC
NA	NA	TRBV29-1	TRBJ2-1	CSVASSYNEQFF	TGCAGCGTTGCAAGCTCCTACAATGAGCAGTTCTTC
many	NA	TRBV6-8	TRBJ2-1	CASSYGGGWNNEQFF	TGTGCCAGCAGTTACGGGGGTGGTTGGAACAATGAGCAGTTCTTC
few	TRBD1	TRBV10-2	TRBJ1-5	CASSGPGQGDYSNQPQHF	TGCGCCAGCAGCGGACCGGGACAGGGGGACTATAGCAATCAGCCCCAGCATTTT
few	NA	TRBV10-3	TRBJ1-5	CAISEGVSNQPQHF	TGTGCCATCAGTGAGGGGGTTAGCAATCAGCCCCAGCATTTT
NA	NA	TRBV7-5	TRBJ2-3	CASSQGTSGGARDTQYF	TGTGCCAGCAGCCAGGGGACTAGCGGGGGGGCTCGTGATACGCAGTATTTT
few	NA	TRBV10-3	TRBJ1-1	CAISESSIDKAFF	TGTGCCATCAGTGAGTCGTCGATAGATAAAGCTTTCTTT
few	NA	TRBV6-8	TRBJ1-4	CASSKGVGEKLFF	TGTGCCAGCAGTAAGGGGGTTGGAGAAAAACTGTTTTTT
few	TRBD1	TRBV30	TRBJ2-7	CAWSSGAGGLEQYF	TGTGCCTGGAGTTCGGGCGCAGGGGGCTTGGAGCAGTACTTC
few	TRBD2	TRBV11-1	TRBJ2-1	CASSQGRLAGNDEQFF	TGTGCCAGCAGCCAAGGTCGACTAGCGGGGAACGATGAGCAGTTCTTC
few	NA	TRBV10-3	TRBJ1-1	CAISEISWAGSTEAFF	TGTGCCATCAGTGAGATATCCTGGGCTGGGTCAACCGAAGCTTTCTTT
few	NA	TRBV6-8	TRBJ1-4	CASSQMTGGNEKLFF	TGTGCCAGCAGCCAAATGACAGGTGGGAATGAAAAACTGTTTTTT
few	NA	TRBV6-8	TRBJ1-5	CASRTTSNQPQHF	TGTGCCAGCAGGACGACTAGCAATCAGCCCCAGCATTTT
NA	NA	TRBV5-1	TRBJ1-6	CASSLALAPGDSPLHF	TGCGCCAGCAGCTTGGCCCTGGCCCCCGGGGATTCACCCCTCCACTTT
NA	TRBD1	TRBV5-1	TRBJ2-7	CASSQGTGAREQYF	TGCGCCAGCAGCCAAGGGACAGGGGCGAGAGAGCAGTACTTC
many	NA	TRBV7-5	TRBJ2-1	CASSLNVAGGGYEQFF	TGTGCCAGCAGCTTAAATGTGGCGGGGGGCGGCTATGAGCAGTTCTTC
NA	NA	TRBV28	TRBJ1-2	CASSLISGVYGYTF	TGTGCCAGCAGTTTAATTTCAGGGGTCTATGGCTACACCTTC
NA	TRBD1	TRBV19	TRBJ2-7	CASKGQGRNEQYF	TGTGCCTCCAAGGGACAGGGGAGGAACGAGCAGTACTTC
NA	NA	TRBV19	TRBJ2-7	CASSIEKRSRMHEQYF	TGTGCCAGTAGTATAGAGAAGCGATCGAGGATGCACGAGCAGTACTTC
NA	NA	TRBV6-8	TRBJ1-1	CASSYSPNSPGTEAFF	TGTGCCAGCAGTTATTCCCCGAATAGCCCTGGAACTGAAGCTTTCTTT
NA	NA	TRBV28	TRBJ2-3	CASSPLGRQASTDTQYF	TGTGCCAGCAGTCCCCTCGGGAGACAGGCTAGCACAGATACGCAGTATTTT
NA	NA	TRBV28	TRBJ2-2	CASSLRGAPNTGELFF	TGTGCCAGCAGTTTACGGGGGGCCCCGAACACCGGGGAGCTGTTTTTT
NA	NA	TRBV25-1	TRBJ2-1	CASRLALNEQFF	TGTGCCAGCAGACTAGCCCTGAATGAGCAGTTCTTC
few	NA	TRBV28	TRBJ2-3	CASSPGGLRSTDTQYF	TGTGCCAGCAGCCCGGGGGGCTTAAGGAGCACAGATACGCAGTATTTT
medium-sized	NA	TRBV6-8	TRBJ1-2	CASSYLGGGYGYTF	TGTGCCAGCAGTTACCTAGGTGGGGGCTATGGCTACACCTTC
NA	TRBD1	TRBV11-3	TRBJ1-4	CASSFGQGTGRANEKLFF	TGTGCCAGCAGCTTCGGACAGGGAACGGGAAGGGCTAATGAAAAACTGTTTTTT
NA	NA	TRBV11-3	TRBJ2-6	CASSHAATLEGANVLTF	TGTGCCAGCAGCCACGCGGCAACATTGGAAGGGGCCAACGTCCTGACTTTC
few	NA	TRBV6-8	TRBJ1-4	CASSRGAGEKLFF	TGTGCCAGCAGTCGAGGGGCCGGCGAAAAACTGTTTTTT
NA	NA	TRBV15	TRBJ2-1	CATSRTGSEWGIYGEQFF	TGTGCCACCAGCAGAACAGGGTCGGAGTGGGGGATTTACGGTGAGCAGTTCTTC